These 31 T cell receptor beta chains share one sample of origin, sequenced in a study of Graves' ophthalmopathy and Graves' hyperthyroidism. The authors amplified TCR beta CDR3 regions from RNA transcripts. HTBI primers primed a first-round RT-PCR, and a second-round multiplex PCR followed. Via MiXCR, TCRdb re-called the multiplex PCR reads, giving one row per CDR3 protein. The table shows hundreds of thousands of distinct CDR3 sequences, with 22% occurring only once. Source material: peripheral blood. These TCRs come from a young woman with stable Graves' hyperthyroidism. Some clones in this sample may be carry-over from other donors' samples.

This clonotype showed up just a few times. V is TRBV20-1 and J is TRBJ2-2; 11 bases align to TRBD2. Trimming took 0 bases from V and 4 from J; bases not matched to a gene: 7. Germline V gene sequence: CDR1 DFQATT, CDR2 SNEGSKA (reference sequence). CDR3 length: 17 residues. CDR3 in DNA: TGCAGTGCTAGAGATAAGGCTAGCGGGGGGATCACCGGGGAGCTGTTTTTT. It encodes CSARDKASGGITGELFF.

This rearrangement joins TRBV2 to TRBJ2-2, with D perhaps TRBD1 (5 bases). Trimming cost V 6 bases and J 6 bases, with 17 bases left between them. The germline V gene has CDR1 SNHLY and CDR2 FYNNEI. The CDR3 consists of 15 residues. The CDR3, as DNA: TGTGCCAGCAGATCGGACACAACCGAGTCCGGGGAGCTGTTTTTT. Its protein is CASRSDTTESGELFF.

Many counts were recorded for this clonotype. The rearrangement joins TRBV6-1 to TRBJ1-1, with a possible D match to TRBD1 (5 bases). Germline V gene lookup returns CDR1 MNHNS and CDR2 SASEGT. CDR3 size: 12 residues. Between the trimmed V and J ends, which lost 1 base and 10 bases, there was a span of 10 bases. The chain's CDR3 is CASSEGGTPAFF. In DNA form, the CDR3 reads TGTGCCAGCAGTGAAGGGGGGACCCCAGCTTTCTTT.

At least ten counts were recorded for this clonotype. The chain links TRBV12-3 or TRBV12-4 to TRBJ2-7, with a possible D match to TRBD2 (6 bases). V was cut by 6 bases and J by 3 bases, with 15 bases left in between. The CDR3 consists of 14 residues. CDR3 loop: CASSLVPSDYEQYF. CDR3 in DNA: TGTGCCAGCAGCCTCGTCCCTAGCGACTACGAGCAGTACTTC.

Notes on this clonotype: A much larger clone lies a single base off, so this may be a read error. The J gene is TRBJ1-5, the V gene TRBV13; D unclear. The CDR3 is 13 residues long. Looked up from germline, CDR1 is PRHDT and CDR2 is FYEKMQ (reference sequence). The DNA of the CDR3 is TGTGCCAGCAGCTTACGGCCTAATCAGCCCCAGCGTTTT. It codes for CASSLRPNQPQRF.

This clonotype was seen many times. The chain's CDR3 is CASSSPGGKGYEQYF. The CDR3 DNA follows: TGTGCCAGCAGTTCACCTGGGGGCAAAGGCTACGAGCAGTACTTC. The J gene is TRBJ2-7, the V gene TRBV28, with a weak D call TRBD1 (6 bases). V was trimmed by 4 bases and J by 3 bases, leaving 16 bases between them. This CDR3 region has 15 residues. Germline V lookup: CDR1 MDHEN, CDR2 SYDVKM.

V gene TRBV20-1 combines with J gene TRBJ1-2; no clear D gene. The V end lost 7 bases, the J end lost 8 bases, and 20 bases lay between the germline ends. This CDR3 region has 13 residues. Germline V lookup: CDR1 DFQATT, CDR2 SNEGSKA (reference sequence). CDR3 in amino acids: CSVGLAGLGGYTF. As DNA, the CDR3 is TGCAGTGTTGGGTTAGCGGGCCTGGGAGGCTACACCTTC.

This clonotype was counted at least ten times. This rearrangement joins TRBV6-4 to TRBJ1-5; 8 nucleotides align to TRBD1. Germline V gene lookup returns CDR1 MRHNA and CDR2 SNTAGT. This CDR3 region has 17 residues. Trimming cost V 6 bases and J 0 bases; bases outside gene matches: 10. The CDR3 spells CASRRTGLARSNQPQHF. CDR3 DNA: TGTGCCAGCAGGCGGACAGGGCTGGCCCGTAGCAATCAGCCCCAGCATTTT.

This clonotype was counted many times. The chain uses TRBV7-3 and TRBJ2-7, with 8 bases identical to TRBD2. This CDR3 comprises 14 residues. With 2 bases clipped from V and 7 bases from J, the junction kept 7 bases outside the gene matches. CDR1 and CDR2 (germline): SGHTA, FQGTGA. The CDR3 DNA follows: TGTGCCAGCAGCTTACAAGCGGGAGCGGGAGAGCAGTACTTC. This gives the protein CASSLQAGAGEQYF.

At least ten counts were recorded for this clonotype. The rearrangement uses TRBV27 and TRBJ1-6; 10 nucleotides align to TRBD1. Germline trimming cut 5 bases from V and 8 bases from J; bases unmatched to any gene: 6. Germline assignment: CDR1 MNHEY and CDR2 SMNVEV (reference sequence). The CDR3 has 15 amino acids. This chain's CDR3 is CASSRRQGADSPLHF. Written as DNA, the CDR3 is TGTGCCAGCAGTCGTAGACAGGGGGCAGATTCACCCCTCCACTTT.

The V gene is TRBV7-2, the J gene TRBJ1-1, with a possible D match to TRBD1 (5 bases). The length of the CDR3 is 12 residues. In germline, CDR1 is SGHTA, CDR2 FQGNSA. V lost 4 bases, J lost 10 bases, and 13 bases lay in between. CDR3 amino acids: CASSSPGSGAFF. The CDR3 DNA reads TGTGCCAGCAGCTCCCCAGGGAGCGGAGCTTTCTTT. Supplemented by reference TRBV7-2 and TRBJ1-1, the full variable domain reads GAGVSQSPSNKVTEKGKDVELRCDPISGHTALYWYRQSLGQGLEFLIYFQGNSAPDKSGLPSDRFSAERTGGSVSTLTIQRTQQEDSAVYLCASSSPGSGAFFGQGTRLTVV.

This clonotype was detected ten times or more. The chain uses TRBV6-1 and TRBJ2-2; weak D call: TRBD1 (5 bases). V shed 6 bases and J shed 0 bases, with 8 bases lying between them. Germline V gene sequence: CDR1 MNHNS, CDR2 SASEGT. This CDR3 contains 14 residues. CDR3 in amino acids: CASRKGANTGELFF. CDR3 nucleotide sequence: TGTGCCAGCAGAAAAGGGGCGAACACCGGGGAGCTGTTTTTT.

This clonotype was seen many times. V usage is TRBV11-2 and J usage is TRBJ2-5, with D perhaps matching TRBD2 (5 bases). The germline V gene has CDR1 SGHAT and CDR2 FQNNGV. The CDR3 has 18 amino acids. The V end lost 4 bases, the J end lost 1 base, and 22 bases lay between the germline ends. The CDR3 is CASSSTGNLLAGQETQYF. The CDR3 DNA follows: TGTGCCAGCAGCTCAACCGGGAATCTTCTTGCGGGCCAAGAGACCCAGTACTTC. Looking up the rest from reference TRBV11-2 and TRBJ2-5 gives the full variable domain: EAGVAQSPRYKIIEKRQSVAFWCNPISGHATLYWYQQILGQGPKLLIQFQNNGVVDDSQLPKDRFSAERLKGVDSTLKIQPAKLEDSAVYLCASSSTGNLLAGQETQYFGPGTRLLVL.

The rearrangement uses TRBV6-2 or TRBV6-3 and TRBJ1-2; 8 bases align to TRBD1. The CDR3 consists of 15 residues. V lost 2 bases, J lost 6 bases, and 8 bases stayed unmatched. Germline V gives CDR1 MNHEY, CDR2 SVGEGT. DNA of the CDR3: TGTGCCAGCAGTTACCCGGGACAGGCGTTCGATGGCTACACCTTC. It encodes CASSYPGQAFDGYTF.

This chain uses TRBV12-3 or TRBV12-4 with TRBJ2-5, with a weak D call TRBD2 (5 bases). Trimming stripped 5 bases from V and 4 bases from J, with 14 bases between. The CDR3 is made up of 14 amino acids. CDR3 residues: CASSPLAAGETQYF. For the CDR3, the DNA is TGTGCCAGCAGTCCTCTCGCGGCGGGAGAGACCCAGTACTTC.

This clonotype was observed once. This sequence joins TRBV28 and TRBJ2-7; TRBD1 might be the D (5 bases). Germline V gene data show CDR1 as MDHEN and CDR2 as SYDVKM. The CDR3 is 11 amino acids. V was cut by 10 bases and J by 4 bases, with 11 bases left in between. In nucleotides, the CDR3 is TGTGCCACAAAGCAGGGTTACGAGCAGTACTTC. Protein sequence: CATKQGYEQYF.

This chain connects TRBV20-1 to TRBJ1-2; D remains unclear. V lost 0 bases and J lost 2, with 10 bases in between. This CDR3 has 14 amino acids. Germline CDR1 is DFQATT and CDR2 is SNEGSKA (reference sequence). CDR3 sequence reads: CSARDRYRNYGYTF. The CDR3 nucleotides read TGCAGTGCTAGAGATCGTTATAGGAACTATGGCTACACCTTC.

This clonotype was observed a handful of times. The J gene is TRBJ2-3, the V gene TRBV11-2, with 14 bases aligning to TRBD2. Germline CDR1 is SGHAT and CDR2 is FQNNGV. V lost 5 bases to trimming and J lost 4 bases; unmatched junction nucleotides: 5. The CDR3 spans 16 residues. The CDR3 DNA follows: TGTGCCAGCAGCCCGGGACTAGCGGGGGCGGCAGATACGCAGTATTTT. Protein sequence: CASSPGLAGAADTQYF.

This clonotype was recorded many times. The V call is TRBV28, the J call TRBJ2-7; the match to TRBD1 covers 8 bases. There are 17 residues in the CDR3. Germline trimming cut 1 base from V and 2 bases from J; bases unmatched to any gene: 10. Germline CDR1 reads MDHEN; CDR2 reads SYDVKM. CDR3 region: CASSLYPGGGEAYEQYF. CDR3 nucleotides: TGTGCCAGCAGTTTATATCCAGGGGGCGGGGAAGCCTACGAGCAGTACTTC.

This clonotype turned up a few times. The chain combines TRBV14 with TRBJ2-2; tentatively, D is TRBD1 (5 bases). CDR1 SGHDN and CDR2 FVKESK come from the germline V gene. The CDR3 length is 14 residues. Between the trimmed V and J ends, which lost 0 bases and 7 bases, there was a span of 9 bases. The CDR3 loop is CASSQERGVGELFF. CDR3 nucleotides: TGTGCCAGCAGCCAAGAAAGGGGTGTCGGGGAGCTGTTTTTT.

At least ten counts were recorded for this clonotype. V is TRBV7-2 and J is TRBJ2-2; tentative D call: TRBD1 (5 bases). The CDR3 loop spans 14 amino acids. Germline V gene sequence: CDR1 SGHTA, CDR2 FQGNSA. Trimming shortened V by 1 base and J by 5 bases, and 8 bases separated the two germline ends. The CDR3 region is CASSLGQRTGELFF. In nucleotides, the CDR3 is TGTGCCAGCAGCTTAGGACAGAGAACCGGGGAGCTGTTTTTT.

The sample holds many counts of this clonotype. The chain combines TRBV19 with TRBJ2-5, with TRBD2 identical over 12 bases. V lost 10 bases and J lost 4; bases outside the gene matches: 13. This CDR3 region has 16 residues. From germline, CDR1 is LNHDA and CDR2 SQIVND (reference sequence). The CDR3 is CATAGLAGALRETQYF. As DNA, the CDR3 is TGTGCCACTGCGGGACTAGCGGGCGCTCTTAGAGAGACCCAGTACTTC.

This clonotype was seen repeatedly, ten times or more. V gene TRBV9 combines with J gene TRBJ2-5, with D perhaps given as TRBD1 or TRBD2 (6 bases each). Trimming pared 1 base from V and 1 base from J, leaving 8 bases between. This CDR3 spans 14 amino acids. The germline gives CDR1 SGDLS, CDR2 YYNGEE. The CDR3, as DNA: TGTGCCAGCAGCGTATCGGGGGCCCAAGAGACCCAGTACTTC. Translated, it gives CASSVSGAQETQYF.

The chain links TRBV5-1 to TRBJ2-6, with no clear D. Trimming took 1 base from V and 2 from J, leaving 7 bases between them. The V gene's germline CDR1 is SGHRS and CDR2 YFSETQ. The CDR3 totals 15 residues. CDR3 coding DNA: TGCGCCAGCAGCTTGCTAGGAACTGGGGCCAACGTCCTGACTTTC. Its protein product is CASSLLGTGANVLTF.

This clonotype was seen a handful of times. This chain uses TRBV18 with TRBJ1-1; 7 nucleotides line up with TRBD1. Trimming took 5 bases from V and 0 from J; bases not matched to a gene: 9. Germline V lookup: CDR1 KGHSH, CDR2 LQKENI. CDR3 length equals 16 residues. CDR3 protein: CASSLRQGGLNTEAFF. CDR3 DNA: TGTGCCAGCTCATTGCGACAGGGAGGGTTGAACACTGAAGCTTTCTTT. Together with reference TRBV18 and TRBJ1-1, the CDR3 gives the full variable domain: NAGVMQNPRHLVRRRGQEARLRCSPMKGHSHVYWYRQLPEEGLKFMVYLQKENIIDESGMPKERFSAEFPKEGPSILRIQQVVRGDSAAYFCASSLRQGGLNTEAFFGQGTRLTVV.

The chain couples TRBV5-1 to TRBJ2-7; D is unclear. Germline V lookup: CDR1 SGHRS, CDR2 YFSETQ. The CDR3 extends over 12 amino acids. Trimming cost V 0 bases and J 4 bases, with 5 bases left between them. The CDR3, as DNA: TGCGCCAGCAGCTTGGACCAATACGAGCAGTACTTC. Encoded protein: CASSLDQYEQYF.

This chain uses TRBV6-1 with TRBJ1-3; weak D call: TRBD1 (5 bases). V was pared by 9 bases and J by 7 bases, with 13 bases between. The germline CDR1 and CDR2 sequences are MNHNS and SASEGT. This CDR3 has 12 residues. The CDR3 loop reads CASSGNGNTIYF. The CDR3 DNA reads TGTGCCAGTTCAGGGAATGGGAACACCATATATTTT.

This clonotype occurred once. The rearrangement joins TRBV12-3 or TRBV12-4 to TRBJ2-7, with D uncertain. V lost 5 bases and J 2 bases, leaving 16 bases between the germline ends. The CDR3 extends over 15 amino acids. In DNA form, the CDR3 reads TGTGCCAGCAGTGAAGTTGGCAGGCCTACCTACGAGCAGTACTTC. Its protein is CASSEVGRPTYEQYF.

This clonotype was counted at least ten times. The rearrangement joins TRBV9 to TRBJ2-6, with D tentatively TRBD1 or TRBD2 (5 bases each). CDR1 and CDR2 from the germline V gene are SGDLS and YYNGEE. Trimming removed 4 bases from V and 1 base from J, with 12 bases in between. The CDR3 runs to 16 residues. CDR3 region: CASSLSGTSGANVLTF. CDR3 sequence (DNA): TGTGCCAGCAGCTTATCCGGGACGTCTGGGGCCAACGTCCTGACTTTC.

The sample holds a few counts of this clonotype. The V gene is TRBV12-3 or TRBV12-4, the J gene TRBJ2-2; 8 nucleotides agree with TRBD1. The ends lost 3 bases at V and 4 bases at J; junction bases unmatched: 7. CDR3 length: 16 amino acids. The CDR3 nucleotides are TGTGCCAGCAGTTTGAGGGGACAGGTCCCCACCGGGGAGCTGTTTTTT. Translated, it gives CASSLRGQVPTGELFF.

In the case of this clonotype: A read error may account for a junction end that differs from germline. In nucleotides, the CDR3 is TGCGCCTGCAGCGATAGACAGGGGTTAACGAATTCACCCCTCCACTTT. Translated, it gives CACSDRQGLTNSPLHF. The V gene is TRBV4-1, the J gene TRBJ1-6; 8 nucleotides align to TRBD1. The V gene's germline CDR1 is MGHRA and CDR2 YSYEKL. The CDR3 has 16 residues.